The 31 T cell receptor beta chains below all came from one sample that was sequenced in a study of shared clonotypes between healthy human individuals. The repertoire was sequenced with immunoSEQ multiplex PCR; TCRdb's copy has only in-frame clones and lacks some. The table has about 1 million clones, around 76% seen once. Sequencing input: memory CD4+ T cells sorted from blood. Described subset: CD45RA-negative fraction. The source of these receptors is a man between 18 and 35 years old in good health.

This clone was recorded once. One junction end disagrees with the germline gene, perhaps due to a read error. V gene TRBV7-7 combines with J gene TRBJ2-2; 7 bases line up with TRBD2. The CDR3 sequence is 16 residues long. From germline, CDR1 is SSHAT and CDR2 FNYEAQ (reference sequence). CDR3 in DNA: TGTGCTAGCAGTCCTTCCCCTAGCGGTGGAACCGGGGAGCTGTTTTTT. Amino acid sequence: CASSPSPSGGTGELFF.

The chain uses TRBV2 and TRBJ1-5; TRBD1 agrees at 7 bases. V shed 7 bases, J shed 9 bases, and the junction held 9 bases outside the gene matches. Germline loops: CDR1 SNHLY, CDR2 FYNNEI. This CDR3 has 13 residues. The chain's CDR3 is CASNLGQDMPQHF. In DNA, the CDR3 is TGTGCCAGCAATCTAGGACAGGATATGCCCCAGCATTTT.

This clone was seen a single time. The chain is built from TRBV28 and TRBJ1-5; D uncertain. Germline CDR1 is MDHEN and CDR2 is SYDVKM. The CDR3 length is 16 residues. Trimming pared 6 bases from V and 4 bases from J, leaving 19 bases between. The CDR3 DNA reads as TGTGCCAGCAGCTCATCCTGGGAACAGATTAATCAGCCCCAGCATTTT. This encodes CASSSSWEQINQPQHF.

This clone was counted between two and nine times. The chain recombines TRBV6-6 with TRBJ1-1, with D perhaps TRBD1 (6 bases). V was clipped by 8 bases and J by 4 bases, with 17 bases between them. In germline, CDR1 is MNHNY, CDR2 SVGAGI (reference sequence). The CDR3 extends over 14 amino acids. The DNA of the CDR3 is TGTGCCAGCTCCGATACAGGGTTGAGCACTGAAGCTTTCTTT. This translates into CASSDTGLSTEAFF.

CDR3 bases: TGTGCCTGGAGTGTTGGCGGGCAGGGTCGGTTCACCATATATTTT. Translating it yields CAWSVGGQGRFTIYF. The rearrangement joins TRBV30 to TRBJ1-3, with a tentative D call TRBD1 (5 bases). V lost 0 bases and J 9 bases, leaving 18 bases between the germline ends. The CDR3 has 15 amino acids. The V gene's germline CDR1 is GTSNPN and CDR2 SVGIG (reference sequence).

CDR3 loop: CASVRQEGNQPQHF. The CDR3 DNA reads as TGTGCCAGCGTTCGACAGGAGGGCAATCAGCCCCAGCATTTT. The chain employs TRBV28 and TRBJ1-5; a possible D gene is TRBD1 (6 bases). From germline, CDR1 is MDHEN and CDR2 SYDVKM. Trimming pared 8 bases from V and 2 bases from J, leaving 13 bases between. This CDR3 contains 14 residues.

The chain employs TRBV5-1 and TRBJ2-1, with TRBD2 matching 10 bases. The CDR3 covers 14 residues. Germline V lookup: CDR1 SGHRS, CDR2 YFSETQ. Trimming at V came to 5 bases and at J to 8 bases, leaving 7 bases not matched to a gene. The CDR3 DNA reads TGCGCCAGCAGGGGTGCTAGCGGGGGCCATGAGCAGTTCTTC. Protein product: CASRGASGGHEQFF.

The rearrangement uses TRBV4-3 and TRBJ2-3; D gene unclear. Trimming took off 1 base at V and 0 bases at J, with 11 bases between the two ends. Germline values: CDR1 LGHNA, CDR2 YSLEER. The length of the CDR3 is 16 residues. CDR3 in amino acids: CASSQGNIVSTDTQYF. The CDR3 DNA is TGCGCCAGCAGCCAAGGCAACATAGTTAGCACAGATACGCAGTATTTT.

This clone was picked up a small number of times. The J gene is TRBJ2-7, the V gene TRBV2; possible D gene TRBD1, 7 bases. Per the germline V gene, CDR1 is SNHLY and CDR2 is FYNNEI. The length of the CDR3 is 14 residues. Deletions cut 5 bases from V and 5 bases from J, with 16 bases between. CDR3 nucleotide sequence: TGTGCCAGCAGTCGCGGGACAGTTATCAACGAGCAGTACTTC. It translates to CASSRGTVINEQYF.

The chain joins TRBV5-1 to TRBJ1-1, with D possibly matching TRBD1 (6 bases). Trimming shortened V by 0 bases and J by 4 bases, and 16 bases separated the two germline ends. Germline CDR1 reads SGHRS; CDR2 reads YFSETQ. CDR3 length equals 16 residues. This CDR3 is CASSLVWGAAGTEAFF. The DNA for the CDR3 is TGCGCCAGCAGCTTGGTGTGGGGGGCGGCCGGCACTGAAGCTTTCTTT.

CDR3 amino acids: CASSLDRAPQHF. The CDR3 bases are TGTGCCAGCAGTCTCGACAGGGCGCCCCAGCATTTT. This chain joins TRBV28 and TRBJ1-5; TRBD1 agrees at 7 bases. This CDR3 comprises 12 residues. From germline, CDR1 is MDHEN and CDR2 SYDVKM. V shed 5 bases and J 9 bases; nucleotides not matched to a gene: 4.

This sequence joins TRBV27 and TRBJ2-1; 10 bases are shared with TRBD2. The CDR3 extends over 15 amino acids. Germline V CDR1 and CDR2: MNHEY, SMNVEV (reference sequence). With V trimmed by 7 bases and J by 7 bases, 10 bases remained unmatched. The CDR3 here is CASTPSGRVWNEQFF. As DNA, the CDR3 is TGTGCCAGCACTCCCAGCGGGAGGGTTTGGAATGAGCAGTTCTTC.

The chain recombines TRBV5-1 with TRBJ2-4; D possibly corresponds to TRBD1 (5 bases). The CDR3 consists of 15 residues. Trimming shortened V by 2 bases and J by 3 bases, and 12 bases separated the two germline ends. CDR1 and CDR2 (germline): SGHRS, YFSETQ. The CDR3 bases are TGCGCCAGCAGCTTACCGACAGATCACAAAAACATTCAGTACTTC. This translates into CASSLPTDHKNIQYF.

V and J are TRBV29-1 and TRBJ1-5, with D hard to call. Germline lookup yields CDR1 SQVTM and CDR2 ANQGSEA. The V end lost 4 bases, the J end lost 0 bases, and 10 bases lay between the germline ends. This CDR3 is 14 amino acids long. The CDR3 here is CSVGDGISNQPQHF. The CDR3 nucleotides are TGCAGCGTTGGTGACGGGATTAGCAATCAGCCCCAGCATTTT.

This chain joins TRBV10-3 and TRBJ2-7; no clear D gene. This CDR3 region has 11 residues. V was pared by 3 bases and J by 5 bases, with 5 bases between. Germline-derived CDR1 and CDR2 are ENHRY and SYGVKD. CDR3 loop: CAISDLNEQYF. The DNA for the CDR3 is TGTGCCATCAGTGATTTGAACGAGCAGTACTTC.

This clone occurred a few times. The chain uses TRBV6-5 and TRBJ2-7; 7 bases agree with TRBD1. The CDR3 contains 14 residues. J was trimmed by 3 bases and V by 5 bases; bases with no gene match: 7. The germline CDR1 and CDR2 sequences are MNHEY and SVGAGI. CDR3 residues: CASSPGGQNYEQYF. The CDR3 nucleotides read TGTGCCAGCAGTCCTGGGGGACAGAACTACGAGCAGTACTTC.

A note on this clone: At the DNA level, this CDR3 is encoded by other sequences in the same sample as well. The J gene is TRBJ1-5, the V gene TRBV18; D unresolved. This CDR3 has 13 residues. Germline CDR1 KGHSH, CDR2 LQKENI. Trimming removed 2 bases at V and 7 bases at J, with 9 bases between. This CDR3 is CASSPDPSQPQHF. The CDR3 coding sequence is TGTGCCAGCTCACCAGACCCGAGCCAGCCCCAGCATTTT.

The rearrangement links TRBV13 to TRBJ2-7; TRBD2 aligns across 8 bases. CDR3 length: 15 amino acids. CDR1 is PRHDT, CDR2 FYEKMQ, per germline (reference sequence). Trimming cost V 3 bases and J 1 base; bases outside gene matches: 5. The CDR3 loop is CASSFQLAGSYEQYF. DNA of the CDR3: TGTGCCAGCAGCTTTCAATTAGCGGGATCCTACGAGCAGTACTTC.

This sequence joins TRBV2 and TRBJ1-5; 8 nucleotides match TRBD1. The CDR3 runs 16 residues. Germline CDR1 is SNHLY and CDR2 is FYNNEI. V was clipped by 3 bases and J by 7 bases; unmatched bases: 11. CDR3: CASSDTSDRVHQPQHF. The DNA of the CDR3 is TGTGCCAGCAGTGATACATCGGACAGGGTTCACCAGCCCCAGCATTTT.

This clone was picked up a small number of times. This sequence joins TRBV28 and TRBJ1-2; 7 nucleotides match TRBD1. Trimming at V came to 5 bases and at J to 2 bases, leaving 8 bases not matched to a gene. The V gene's germline CDR1 is MDHEN and CDR2 SYDVKM. CDR3 size: 15 residues. The CDR3 DNA follows: TGTGCCAGCAGTCCGACAGGGCTGGGAAACTATGGCTACACCTTC. This sequence encodes CASSPTGLGNYGYTF.

The chain couples TRBV5-1 to TRBJ1-4; TRBD1 matches at 7 bases. After removal of 4 bases from V and 8 bases from J, the junction contained 8 bases not matched to a gene. The CDR3 has 14 amino acids. CDR1 is SGHRS, CDR2 YFSETQ, per germline. The CDR3 DNA reads TGCGCCAGCAGCGGCGGGACAGTAGGGGAAAAACTGTTTTTT. It encodes CASSGGTVGEKLFF.

The rearrangement uses TRBV7-2 and TRBJ2-7, with TRBD2 matching over 9 bases. The junction had 13 bases not matched to a gene; V was cut back by 5 bases and J by 2 bases. The CDR3 runs 17 residues. Germline V gives CDR1 SGHTA, CDR2 FQGNSA. The chain's CDR3 is CASSRFLIAGDPYEQYF. Written as DNA, the CDR3 is TGTGCCAGCAGCCGTTTTCTGATAGCGGGGGACCCCTACGAGCAGTACTTC. The complete variable domain, with remaining parts taken from reference TRBV7-2 and TRBJ2-7, reads GAGVSQSPSNKVTEKGKDVELRCDPISGHTALYWYRQSLGQGLEFLIYFQGNSAPDKSGLPSDRFSAERTGGSVSTLTIQRTQQEDSAVYLCASSRFLIAGDPYEQYFGPGTRLTVT.

The chain joins TRBV5-1 to TRBJ2-3; possible D gene TRBD1, 6 bases. The CDR3 has 16 residues. V lost 4 bases and J lost 0, with 15 bases in between. Germline values: CDR1 SGHRS, CDR2 YFSETQ. DNA for the CDR3: TGCGCCAGCAGCGAGACAGGAGCCACTAGCACAGATACGCAGTATTTT. Its protein is CASSETGATSTDTQYF.

The chain joins TRBV5-5 to TRBJ2-1; TRBD1 matches 9 bases. Trimming removed 3 bases from V and 4 bases from J; junction bases left unmatched: 17. This CDR3 is 19 amino acids long. Per germline, CDR1 SGHKS and CDR2 YYEKEE (reference sequence). The chain's CDR3 is CASSSKALPGQGTYNEQFF. CDR3 nucleotides: TGTGCCAGCAGCTCGAAGGCTCTGCCGGGACAGGGAACATACAATGAGCAGTTCTTC.

V gene TRBV27 combines with J gene TRBJ2-1, with D perhaps TRBD2 (6 bases). The V gene lost 2 bases and the J gene lost 3 bases, with 14 bases spanning the gap. Germline-derived CDR1 and CDR2 are MNHEY and SMNVEV (reference sequence). This CDR3 spans 16 amino acids. The CDR3 DNA is TGTGCCAGCAGTTTAGGCTGGGACGGGGGCTACAATGAGCAGTTCTTC. Protein: CASSLGWDGGYNEQFF.

J is TRBJ1-2 and V is TRBV7-9; no reliable D call. The CDR3 covers 12 residues. Germline lookup yields CDR1 SEHNR and CDR2 FQNEAQ (reference sequence). V was cut by 1 base and J by 7 bases, with 7 bases left in between. The CDR3 loop is CASSLDYGGYTF. The CDR3 DNA sequence: TGTGCCAGCAGCTTAGATTACGGTGGCTACACCTTC.

The chain links TRBV10-3 to TRBJ2-7; the D is unclear. V was trimmed by 1 base and J by 6 bases, leaving 7 bases between them. The V gene's germline CDR1 is ENHRY and CDR2 SYGVKD. This CDR3 spans 12 amino acids. The CDR3 region is CAISELRAEQYF. DNA of the CDR3: TGTGCCATCAGTGAGTTAAGGGCCGAGCAGTACTTC.

This clone showed up just a few times. The rearrangement uses TRBV9 and TRBJ1-1; weak D call: TRBD1 (6 bases). This CDR3 spans 17 amino acids. V lost 2 bases and J 0 bases, leaving 17 bases between the germline ends. CDR1 is SGDLS and CDR2 is YYNGEE in the germline V gene. CDR3 sequence (DNA): TGTGCCAGCAGCGTTAGTACTGGACAGATCTTGAACACTGAAGCTTTCTTT. As protein: CASSVSTGQILNTEAFF.

This chain links TRBV7-6 with TRBJ2-1; 15 bases are shared with TRBD2. The ends lost 5 bases at V and 9 bases at J; junction bases unmatched: 8. The germline gives CDR1 SGHVS, CDR2 FNYEAQ. The CDR3 covers 16 residues. DNA for the CDR3: TGTGCCAGCAGCATCATGGGACTAGCGGGGGGCGGTGAGCAGTTCTTC. This sequence encodes CASSIMGLAGGGEQFF.

The J gene is TRBJ2-3, the V gene TRBV30; TRBD2 matches 9 bases. Germline CDR1 is GTSNPN and CDR2 is SVGIG (reference sequence). The CDR3 extends over 16 amino acids. The junction had 14 bases not matched to a gene; V was cut back by 3 bases and J by 7 bases. The CDR3 loop reads CAWSPGLAGGPHTQYF. The CDR3 DNA follows: TGTGCCTGGAGCCCGGGTCTGGCGGGGGGGCCGCATACGCAGTATTTT.

V and J are TRBV7-2 and TRBJ2-5; perhaps TRBD1 as D (5 bases). Trimming took off 2 bases at V and 4 bases at J, with 11 bases between the two ends. This CDR3 region has 14 residues. Germline V gene lookup returns CDR1 SGHTA and CDR2 FQGNSA. The CDR3 bases are TGTGCCAGCAGCTTACTCAGGGTTGGAGAGACCCAGTACTTC. This sequence encodes CASSLLRVGETQYF.